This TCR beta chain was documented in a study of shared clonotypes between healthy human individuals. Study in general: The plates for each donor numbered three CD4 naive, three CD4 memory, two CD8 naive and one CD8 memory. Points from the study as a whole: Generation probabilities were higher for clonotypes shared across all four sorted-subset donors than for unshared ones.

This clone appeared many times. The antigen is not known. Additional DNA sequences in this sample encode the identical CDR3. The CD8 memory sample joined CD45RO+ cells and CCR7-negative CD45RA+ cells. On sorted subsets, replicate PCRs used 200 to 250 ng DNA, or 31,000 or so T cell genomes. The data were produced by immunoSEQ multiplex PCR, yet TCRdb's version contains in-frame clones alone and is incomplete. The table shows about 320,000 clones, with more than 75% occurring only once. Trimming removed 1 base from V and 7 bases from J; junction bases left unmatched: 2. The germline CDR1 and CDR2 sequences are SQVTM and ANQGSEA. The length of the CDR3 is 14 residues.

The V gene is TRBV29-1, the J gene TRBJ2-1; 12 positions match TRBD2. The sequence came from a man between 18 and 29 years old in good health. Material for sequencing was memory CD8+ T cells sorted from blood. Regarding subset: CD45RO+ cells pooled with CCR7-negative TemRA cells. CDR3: CSVEGLAGENEQFF. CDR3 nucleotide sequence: TGCAGCGTTGAAGGACTAGCGGGAGAAAATGAGCAGTTCTTC.